Listed below are T cell receptor beta chains from one sample, sequenced in a study of cytotoxic CD8 clonotypes in ibrutinib-treated CLL. Profiled with immunoSEQ multiplex PCR; TCRdb holds only in-frame clones, not every one. The table shows about 29,000 clones, with about 62% occurring only once. The specimen was PBMCs, collected before ibrutinib treatment. The receptors come from a human donor with chronic lymphocytic leukemia. CDR3s include the opening cysteine and the closing phenylalanine or tryptophan. D genes are given only for firm matches. Part of the rows lack a size; the others show once, few, many or a class for expanded clones.

NA | TRBJ2-3 | TRBV27 | NA | CASSLVTRDTQYF | TGTGCCAGCAGTTTAGTAACCAGAGATACGCAGTATTTT
NA | TRBJ2-7 | TRBV15 | NA | CATSRGAGAGYEQYF | TGTGCCACCAGCAGAGGAGCAGGGGCCGGCTACGAGCAGTACTTC
few | TRBJ2-3 | TRBV2 | NA | CASRTGTQYF | TGTGCCAGCAGGACCGGTACGCAGTATTTT
once | TRBJ2-3 | TRBV10-2 | NA | CAVTSTVPDTQYF | TGCGCCGTGACCTCGACCGTTCCAGATACGCAGTATTTT
few | TRBJ1-5 | TRBV9 | TRBD1 | CASSATGNSNQPQHF | TGTGCCAGCAGCGCGACAGGGAATAGCAATCAGCCCCAGCATTTT
once | TRBJ2-1 | TRBV19 | NA | CARLSSGFNLRNNEQFF | TGTGCCAGACTGTCCTCGGGCTTCAACCTTCGTAACAATGAGCAGTTCTTC
NA | TRBJ2-2 | TRBV25-1 | NA | CASSAHKSGTGELFF | TGTGCCAGCAGTGCCCATAAGAGCGGCACCGGGGAGCTGTTTTTT
NA | TRBJ2-3 | TRBV10-1 | TRBD2 | CASSKTSGGAGDTQYF | TGCGCCAGCAGTAAGACTAGCGGGGGGGCTGGAGATACGCAGTATTTT
NA | TRBJ1-5 | TRBV6-5 | NA | CASGNRDPPLGPQHF | TGTGCCAGCGGGAACCGGGACCCCCCGCTGGGCCCCCAGCATTTT
once | TRBJ2-7 | TRBV7-6 | TRBD2 | CASSLDITGGAYEQYF | TGTGCCAGCAGCTTAGATATTACGGGGGGGGCTTACGAGCAGTACTTC
few | TRBJ2-1 | TRBV5-5 | TRBD2 | CASSPGTTIEQFF | TGTGCCAGCAGCCCAGGGACTACTATTGAGCAGTTCTTC
few | TRBJ1-1 | TRBV28 | NA | CASSEGGLGTEAFF | TGTGCCAGCAGTGAAGGGGGATTGGGCACTGAAGCTTTCTTT
NA | TRBJ1-2 | TRBV18 | NA | CASSYQGGRNYGYTF | TGTGCCAGCTCCTACCAGGGAGGGAGGAACTATGGCTACACCTTC
few | TRBJ2-5 | TRBV5-1 | TRBD1 | CATSPGTGKETQYF | TGCGCCACCAGCCCAGGGACAGGGAAAGAGACCCAGTACTTC
few | TRBJ1-5 | TRBV28 | NA | CASSQLGGYQPQHF | TGTGCCAGCAGTCAACTAGGGGGGTATCAGCCCCAGCATTTT
NA | TRBJ2-3 | TRBV4-1 | NA | CASSQDRVADLSLDTQYF | TGCGCCAGCAGCCAAGATCGGGTTGCGGACTTGAGCCTCGATACGCAGTATTTT
NA | TRBJ2-1 | TRBV25-1 | TRBD2 | CASGTSGNNEQFF | TGTGCCAGTGGGACTAGCGGGAACAATGAGCAGTTCTTC
NA | TRBJ2-2 | TRBV7-6 | TRBD1 | CASSLGQGANTGELFF | TGTGCCAGCAGCTTAGGACAGGGCGCGAACACCGGGGAGCTGTTTTTT
NA | TRBJ2-5 | TRBV5-6 | NA | CASSPVQRSHQETQYF | TGTGCCAGCAGCCCGGTTCAACGGAGCCATCAAGAGACCCAGTACTTC
NA | TRBJ1-2 | TRBV7-9 | NA | CASSLGRGIGYGYTF | TGTGCCAGCAGCTTAGGCCGGGGCATCGGCTATGGCTACACCTTC
NA | TRBJ2-3 | TRBV6-5 | TRBD2 | CASSYQAGGRDTQYF | TGTGCCAGCAGTTACCAAGCGGGGGGACGGGATACGCAGTATTTT
once | TRBJ2-3 | TRBV10-1 | NA | CASSEGTSIPTQYF | TGCGCCAGCAGTGAGGGAACTAGTATTCCTACGCAGTATTTT
once | TRBJ1-4 | TRBV5-1 | NA | CASSLGWGRGEKLFF | TGCGCCAGCAGCTTGGGATGGGGGAGGGGTGAAAAACTGTTTTTT
NA | TRBJ2-7 | TRBV5-1 | TRBD2 | CASSTFVREGDEQYF | TGCGCCAGCAGCACCTTCGTGCGGGAGGGGGACGAGCAGTACTTC
NA | TRBJ2-5 | TRBV28 | TRBD1 | CASSLSLVGDRGLEYRKGTQYF | TGTGCCAGCAGTTTATCTCTCGTGGGTGACAGGGGGCTAGAATATCGGAAGGGGACCCAGTACTTC
NA | TRBJ2-5 | TRBV5-1 | TRBD2 | CASSLGLAGGPQTQYF | TGCGCCAGCAGCTTGGGACTAGCGGGGGGGCCGCAGACCCAGTACTTC
NA | TRBJ1-1 | TRBV21-1 | NA | CASSNPAPLGNRAEKNTEAFF | TGTGCCAGCAGCAATCCGGCGCCACTCGGTAACAGGGCCGAAAAGAACACTGAAGCTTTCTTT
few | TRBJ2-4 | TRBV19 | NA | CASSIGILAKNIQYF | TGTGCCAGTAGTATAGGGATTCTAGCCAAAAACATTCAGTACTTC
few | TRBJ2-3 | TRBV28 | NA | CASSSRDFTDTQYF | TGTGCCAGCAGCAGCCGGGACTTCACAGATACGCAGTATTTT
NA | TRBJ1-1 | TRBV11-2 | NA | CASSLGAGSEAFF | TGTGCCAGCAGCTTAGGAGCAGGGTCCGAAGCTTTCTTT
NA | TRBJ1-1 | TRBV5-1 | NA | CASSLYSINTEAFF | TGCGCCAGCAGCTTGTACAGTATAAACACTGAAGCTTTCTTT
NA | TRBJ1-2 | TRBV29-1 | TRBD1 | CSAQQGDYGYTF | TGCAGCGCACAACAGGGGGACTATGGCTACACCTTC
few | TRBJ2-5 | TRBV2 | NA | CASSDGGVSGETQYF | TGTGCCAGCAGTGACGGCGGGGTATCGGGAGAGACCCAGTACTTC
NA | TRBJ2-6 | TRBV6-5 | NA | CASSYRQGGDVLTF | TGTGCCAGCAGTTACAGGCAGGGTGGAGACGTCCTGACTTTC
few | TRBJ1-5 | TRBV6-6 | NA | CASTRPGQPQHF | TGTGCCAGCACCAGACCCGGCCAGCCCCAGCATTTT
NA | TRBJ1-1 | TRBV6-6 | TRBD1 | CASSYDRAESAFF | TGTGCCAGCAGTTACGACAGGGCAGAGTCGGCTTTCTTT
NA | TRBJ1-3 | TRBV5-1 | TRBD1 | CASSSGGTSGNTIYF | TGCGCCAGCAGCTCAGGGGGTACCTCTGGAAACACCATATATTTT
NA | TRBJ2-7 | TRBV6-5 | TRBD2 | CASSLGLAGYYEQYF | TGTGCCAGCAGTCTCGGACTAGCGGGATACTACGAGCAGTACTTC
NA | TRBJ2-7 | TRBV9 | TRBD2 | CASSPSSGRRDEQYF | TGTGCCAGCAGCCCCTCTAGCGGGAGAAGGGACGAGCAGTACTTC
NA | TRBJ2-2 | TRBV5-1 | NA | CASSRGTKTRHANTGELFF | TGCGCCAGCAGCAGGGGAACCAAGACTAGACACGCGAACACCGGGGAGCTGTTTTTT
NA | TRBJ2-2 | TRBV7-3 | TRBD1 | CASSRRDRGLYGELFF | TGTGCCAGCAGCCGCCGGGACAGGGGGCTTTACGGGGAGCTGTTTTTT